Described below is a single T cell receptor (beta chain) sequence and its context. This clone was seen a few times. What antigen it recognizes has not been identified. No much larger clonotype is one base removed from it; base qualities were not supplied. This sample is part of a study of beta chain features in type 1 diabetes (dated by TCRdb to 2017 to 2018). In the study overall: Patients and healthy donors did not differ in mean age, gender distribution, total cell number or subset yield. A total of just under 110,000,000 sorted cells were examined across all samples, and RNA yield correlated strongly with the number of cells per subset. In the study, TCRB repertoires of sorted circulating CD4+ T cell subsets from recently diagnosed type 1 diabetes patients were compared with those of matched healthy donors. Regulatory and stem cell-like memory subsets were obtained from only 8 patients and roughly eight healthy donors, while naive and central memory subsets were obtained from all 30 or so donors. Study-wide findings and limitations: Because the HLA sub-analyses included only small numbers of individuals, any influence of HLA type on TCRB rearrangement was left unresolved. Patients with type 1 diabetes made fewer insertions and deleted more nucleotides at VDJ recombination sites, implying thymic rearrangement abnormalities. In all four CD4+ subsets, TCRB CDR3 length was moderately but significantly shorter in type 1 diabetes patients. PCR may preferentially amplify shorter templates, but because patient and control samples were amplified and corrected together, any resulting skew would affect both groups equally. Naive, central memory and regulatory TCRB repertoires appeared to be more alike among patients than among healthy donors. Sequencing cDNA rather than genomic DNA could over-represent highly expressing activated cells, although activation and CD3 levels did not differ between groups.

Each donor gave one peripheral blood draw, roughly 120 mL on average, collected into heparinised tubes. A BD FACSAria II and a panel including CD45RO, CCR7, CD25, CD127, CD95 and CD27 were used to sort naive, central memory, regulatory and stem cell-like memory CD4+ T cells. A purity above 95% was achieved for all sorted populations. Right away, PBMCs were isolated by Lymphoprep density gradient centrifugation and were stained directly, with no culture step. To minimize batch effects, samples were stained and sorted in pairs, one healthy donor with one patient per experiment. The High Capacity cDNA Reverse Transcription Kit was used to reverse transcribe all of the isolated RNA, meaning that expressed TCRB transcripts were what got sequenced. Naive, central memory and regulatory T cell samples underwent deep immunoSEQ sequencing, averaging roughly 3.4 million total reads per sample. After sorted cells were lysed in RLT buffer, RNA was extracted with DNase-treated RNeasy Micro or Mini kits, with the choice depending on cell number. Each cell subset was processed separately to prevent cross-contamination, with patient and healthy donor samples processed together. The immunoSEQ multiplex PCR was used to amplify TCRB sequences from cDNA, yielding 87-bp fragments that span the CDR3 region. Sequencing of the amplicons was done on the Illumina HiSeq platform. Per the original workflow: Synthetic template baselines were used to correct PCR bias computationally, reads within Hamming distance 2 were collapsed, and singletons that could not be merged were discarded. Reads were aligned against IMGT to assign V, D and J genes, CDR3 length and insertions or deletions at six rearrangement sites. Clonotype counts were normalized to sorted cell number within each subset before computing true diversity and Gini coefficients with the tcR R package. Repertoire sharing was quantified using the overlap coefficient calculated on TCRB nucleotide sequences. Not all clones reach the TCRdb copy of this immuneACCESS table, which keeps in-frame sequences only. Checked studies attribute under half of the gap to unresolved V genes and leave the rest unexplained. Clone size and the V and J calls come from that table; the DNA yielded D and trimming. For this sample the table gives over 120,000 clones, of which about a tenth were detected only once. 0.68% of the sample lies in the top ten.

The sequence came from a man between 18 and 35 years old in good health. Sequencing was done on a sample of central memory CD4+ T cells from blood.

The DNA is TGTGCCAGCAGTTCCCATAGTAATCAGCCCCAGCATTTT. This sequence encodes CASSSHSNQPQHF. The chain is made from TRBV7-2 and TRBJ1-5, with no D gene named confidently. CDR1 SGHTA and CDR2 FQGNSA are derived from the germline V gene. Counted from cysteine to phenylalanine, this CDR3 has 13 amino acids. The DNA shown is the 39-base CDR3, in frame from base 1. Between the V and J ends, shortened by 6 bases and 4 bases respectively, the junction contains 10 bases.